A selection of T cell receptor beta chains follows, all from one sample in a study of T cells in Graves' hyperthyroidism and ophthalmopathy. TCRdb fed the multiplex PCR reads into MiXCR, producing one record per CDR3 protein. Of about 840,000 distinct CDR3 sequences detected, about two fifths appear once; the ten largest clones hold approximately 10%. The sample taken for sequencing was blood. The source is a young man with Graves' hyperthyroidism. The CDR3 runs from the conserved cysteine through the conserved F or W. D genes are given only for firm matches.

TRBJ1-6,TRBV11-1,NA,CASSLDRGGNSPLHF
TRBJ2-7,TRBV20-1,NA,CSARDMKSRPYEQYF
TRBJ1-1,TRBV20-1,TRBD1,CSAGGQGAEAFF
TRBJ1-1,TRBV5-1,NA,CASSLESHTEAFF
TRBJ1-1,TRBV20-1,NA,CSASPLDRMNTEAFF
TRBJ2-2,TRBV12-3/TRBV12-4,NA,CASSPATGELFF
TRBJ1-5,TRBV19,NA,CASSNRDQPQHF
TRBJ2-7,TRBV5-4,NA,CASSLFAGTYEQYF
TRBJ2-7,TRBV10-3,TRBD1,CASTLKGQAFYEQYF
TRBJ1-2,TRBV2,NA,CASSDTGIAGPFYGYTF
TRBJ1-2,TRBV12-3/TRBV12-4,NA,CASSLDPNNYGYTF
TRBJ1-5,TRBV11-2,TRBD1,CTSSPGTGHQPQHF
TRBJ2-7,TRBV11-2,NA,CASRLYIGVEQYF
TRBJ1-1,TRBV20-1,NA,CRAPVRQRNTEAFF
TRBJ1-4,TRBV15,TRBD1,CATWTGASGEKLFF
TRBJ1-1,TRBV13,NA,CASSTGAGEAFF
TRBJ2-5,TRBV5-5,TRBD2,CASSPRLAGVSETQYF
TRBJ1-1,TRBV29-1,TRBD1,CSLSHQGAEMNTEAFF
TRBJ1-6,TRBV12-3/TRBV12-4,TRBD1,CASSLRTGEDSPLHF
TRBJ2-5,TRBV19,TRBD2,CASNLAGQQETQYF
TRBJ1-5,TRBV12-3/TRBV12-4,TRBD1,CASSPNRGGDQPQHF
TRBJ2-5,TRBV6-6,NA,CASSYSMRTETQYF